A selection of T cell receptor beta chains follows, all from one sample in a study of CD8+ T cells in alopecia areata. This table comes from immunoSEQ multiplex PCR, and its TCRdb copy is limited to in-frame clones, with some not included. The sample holds about 150,000 clones, 87% seen once. Sequencing was performed on CD8+ T cells sorted from blood, taken at week 0. These TCRs come from a human donor with alopecia areata. Both conserved end residues are part of each CDR3. D genes are given only for firm matches.

v_call: TRBV19
j_call: TRBJ2-2
d_call: TRBD2
cdr3_aa: CASSLLAGNTGELFF
cdr3_nt: TGTGCCAGTAGTCTTTTAGCGGGAAACACCGGGGAGCTGTTTTTT

v_call: TRBV30
j_call: TRBJ2-2
d_call: .
cdr3_aa: CAWSVPANTGELFF
cdr3_nt: TGTGCCTGGAGTGTACCCGCGAACACCGGGGAGCTGTTTTTT

v_call: TRBV5-5
j_call: TRBJ2-7
d_call: .
cdr3_aa: CASSFLERSEYEQYF
cdr3_nt: TGTGCCAGCAGCTTTCTCGAGAGGTCGGAGTACGAGCAGTACTTC

v_call: TRBV29-1
j_call: TRBJ2-4
d_call: .
cdr3_aa: CSVEDRGYDKNIQYF
cdr3_nt: TGCAGCGTTGAAGATCGGGGGTATGACAAAAACATTCAGTACTTC

v_call: TRBV27
j_call: TRBJ1-4
d_call: .
cdr3_aa: CASSLSGGLTNEKLFF
cdr3_nt: TGTGCCAGCAGTTTATCGGGCGGCCTAACTAATGAAAAACTGTTTTTT

v_call: TRBV7-9
j_call: TRBJ2-7
d_call: .
cdr3_aa: CASSISYYEQYF
cdr3_nt: TGTGCCAGCAGCATATCCTACTACGAGCAGTACTTC

v_call: TRBV14
j_call: TRBJ1-1
d_call: .
cdr3_aa: CASSQVRNIWHEAFF
cdr3_nt: TGTGCCAGCAGCCAGGTCCGTAACATCTGGCATGAAGCTTTCTTT

v_call: TRBV7-2
j_call: TRBJ2-3
d_call: TRBD2
cdr3_aa: CASSSLTGTSDTDTQYF
cdr3_nt: TGTGCCAGCAGCTCCCTCACCGGGACTAGCGACACAGATACGCAGTATTTT

v_call: TRBV5-6
j_call: TRBJ2-3
d_call: TRBD2
cdr3_aa: CASSFGGRNSDTQYF
cdr3_nt: TGTGCCAGCAGCTTCGGCGGGAGGAACTCAGATACGCAGTATTTT

v_call: TRBV14
j_call: TRBJ2-7
d_call: .
cdr3_aa: CASSQMAGNWYEQYF
cdr3_nt: TGTGCCAGCAGCCAGATGGCGGGGAATTGGTACGAGCAGTACTTC

v_call: TRBV7-2
j_call: TRBJ2-7
d_call: .
cdr3_aa: CASSFELGYEQYF
cdr3_nt: TGTGCCAGCAGCTTTGAACTAGGCTACGAGCAGTACTTC

v_call: TRBV6-1
j_call: TRBJ2-3
d_call: .
cdr3_aa: CASSELGGGRTDTQYF
cdr3_nt: TGTGCCAGCAGTGAGTTAGGGGGGGGACGCACAGATACGCAGTATTTT

v_call: TRBV19
j_call: TRBJ1-1
d_call: TRBD1
cdr3_aa: CASSTYRGQGDTEAFF
cdr3_nt: TGTGCCAGTAGTACATACAGGGGGCAGGGGGACACTGAAGCTTTCTTT

v_call: TRBV14
j_call: TRBJ2-3
d_call: .
cdr3_aa: CASSQDWVAGSITDTQYF
cdr3_nt: TGTGCCAGCAGCCAAGATTGGGTCGCCGGGAGTATCACAGATACGCAGTATTTT

v_call: TRBV10-3
j_call: TRBJ2-7
d_call: .
cdr3_aa: CAISEETVRYEQYF
cdr3_nt: TGTGCCATCAGTGAAGAGACAGTCCGCTACGAGCAGTACTTC

v_call: TRBV11-2
j_call: TRBJ2-1
d_call: .
cdr3_aa: CASSLARDWYEQFF
cdr3_nt: TGTGCCAGCAGCTTGGCGCGGGATTGGTATGAGCAGTTCTTC

v_call: TRBV7-8
j_call: TRBJ1-5
d_call: .
cdr3_aa: CASRETGLRDQPQHF
cdr3_nt: TGTGCCAGCAGAGAAACAGGGCTCAGAGATCAGCCCCAGCATTTT

v_call: TRBV12-5
j_call: TRBJ2-5
d_call: TRBD1
cdr3_aa: CASGLWQGVRETQYF
cdr3_nt: TGTGCTAGTGGTTTGTGGCAGGGGGTGAGGGAGACCCAGTACTTC